Listed below are T cell receptor beta chains from one sample, sequenced in a study of blood T cells in healthy people across ages. MiXCR, run by TCRdb on the 5' RACE reads, gives a single entry per CDR3 protein. The top ten hold about 42% of the sample, which has approximately 800,000 distinct CDR3 sequences, less than 70% seen once. The sequenced sample was blood. The receptors stem from an elderly man in good health. The CDR3 runs from the conserved cysteine through the conserved F or W. The D gene is left open where the match is weak. Clone size, where shown, is once, few, many, or a class for clones that have expanded.

>TRBV27|-|TRBJ1-2|-
TGTGCCAGCAACCCGCGGGGGCGCGCCTATGGCTACACCTTC
CASNPRGRAYGYTF
>TRBV10-3|TRBD2|TRBJ2-1|-
TGTGCCACCAGAGCTGCGACTAGCGGGAGTGAGCAGTTCTTC
CATRAATSGSEQFF
>TRBV11-2|-|TRBJ2-1|-
TGTGCCAGCAGCTCGGCGACAGGCACCAATGAGCAGTTCTTC
CASSSATGTNEQFF
>TRBV28|TRBD1|TRBJ1-5|-
TGTGCCAGCACCCCTGCGGGACAGAATCAGCCCCAGCATTTT
CASTPAGQNQPQHF
>TRBV20-1|-|TRBJ2-1|few
TGCAGTGCTAGAGCGGGAGCGGCCTACAATGAGCAGTTCTTC
CSARAGAAYNEQFF
>TRBV10-3|-|TRBJ2-2|-
TGTGCCATTGGAGGGGGTGGTGTTAACACCGGGGAGCTGTTTTTT
CAIGGGGVNTGELFF
>TRBV6-5|TRBD2|TRBJ2-7|-
TGTGCCAGCAGTCGATTCCTAGCGGGCTCCTACGAGCAGTACTTC
CASSRFLAGSYEQYF
>TRBV5-1|TRBD2|TRBJ2-7|-
TGCGCCAGCAGCGCAAGGAGGGCGGGAGGGCCGTACGAGCAGTACTTC
CASSARRAGGPYEQYF
>TRBV29-1|-|TRBJ2-7|few
TGCAGCGTTACCCTTACTAGACACGAGCAGTACTTC
CSVTLTRHEQYF
>TRBV11-2|-|TRBJ2-4|-
TGTGCCAGCAGCTTAGGTAGCAGGAACATTCAGTACTTC
CASSLGSRNIQYF
>TRBV11-1|TRBD2|TRBJ2-5|-
TGTGCCAGCAACCCCGGGACTAGCGGGAGGAGAGAGACCCAGTACTTC
CASNPGTSGRRETQYF
>TRBV20-1|-|TRBJ2-5|few
TGCAGTGCTAGATGGGCCGGGCGGTACCAAGAGACCCAGTACTTC
CSARWAGRYQETQYF
>TRBV27|TRBD2|TRBJ2-6|-
TGTGCCAGCAGCTTACTAGCGGGAGGTGGGGCCAACGTCCTGACTTTC
CASSLLAGGGANVLTF
>TRBV5-1|-|TRBJ1-4|-
TGCGCCAGCAGCTTGGACTCGGGTTGGAGAGAAAAACTGTTTTTT
CASSLDSGWREKLFF
>TRBV2|-|TRBJ2-4|-
TGTGCCACCCGTAGAGCCAAAAACATTCAGTACTTC
CATRRAKNIQYF
>TRBV20-1|-|TRBJ2-2|-
TGCAGTGCTAGTTCTTTCAAGTCTTACACCGGGGAGCTGTTTTTT
CSASSFKSYTGELFF
>TRBV29-1|-|TRBJ1-3|once
TGCAGCGCATGTCCGGACGGACTCTCTGGAAACACCATATATTTT
CSACPDGLSGNTIYF
>TRBV27|TRBD2|TRBJ2-3|few
TGTGCCAGCGCCCGGGGCGGGAGAGGCGATACGCAGTATTTT
CASARGGRGDTQYF
>TRBV24-1|TRBD1|TRBJ2-6|many
TGTGCCACCAGTGACCCCGGACAGGCTGGGGCCAACGTCCTGACTTTC
CATSDPGQAGANVLTF
>TRBV11-3|TRBD1|TRBJ2-7|-
TGTGCCAGCAGCTTAGATGGGACAGTGGGCGACGAGCAGTACTTC
CASSLDGTVGDEQYF
>TRBV29-1|-|TRBJ2-7|-
TGCAGCGTTGCGGCAGGGCCCTACGAGCAGTACTTC
CSVAAGPYEQYF
>TRBV3-1|TRBD2|TRBJ2-1|-
TGTGCCAGCAGCCCAACTAGCGGGAGGGCCGATCAGTTCTTC
CASSPTSGRADQFF
>TRBV14|-|TRBJ2-5|-
TGTGCCAGCAGCCTGAACCAGGGCGAAGTGGAGACCCAGTACTTC
CASSLNQGEVETQYF
>TRBV25-1|TRBD1|TRBJ2-3|-
TGTGCCAGCAGCCAGGGGGCAGGTAGATACGCGTATTTT
CASSQGAGRYAYF
>TRBV15|-|TRBJ2-7|-
TGTGCCACCAGCAGAGTGGCGGGTACCTACGAGCAGTACTTC
CATSRVAGTYEQYF
>TRBV6-4|TRBD1|TRBJ2-6|few
TGTGCCAGCAGTAAGGGGGCAAACGGGGCCAACGTCCTGACTTTC
CASSKGANGANVLTF
>TRBV11-2|-|TRBJ2-7|-
TGTGCCAGCAGCCCCGCGCCAGACGAGCAGTACTTC
CASSPAPDEQYF
>TRBV3-1|-|TRBJ2-7|-
TGTGCCAGCGGCCAAGGCTTCTACGAGCAGTACTTC
CASGQGFYEQYF
>TRBV20-1|-|TRBJ2-5|-
TGCAGTGCTCATGGCCTGACAGGAGATCAAGAGACCCAGTACTTC
CSAHGLTGDQETQYF
>TRBV27|-|TRBJ2-7|-
TGTGCCAGCAGTTTACATAGACAGGTCCCCTACGAGCAGTACTTC
CASSLHRQVPYEQYF
>TRBV5-1|TRBD2|TRBJ2-5|few
TGCGCCAGCAGCTTGGGCGGAGCGGGAGTCGGTGAGACCCAGTACTTC
CASSLGGAGVGETQYF
>TRBV29-1|TRBD2|TRBJ2-3|few
TGCAGCGTTCCTGGACTAGCGGGCCGCACAGATACGCAGTATTTT
CSVPGLAGRTDTQYF
>TRBV7-2|-|TRBJ2-7|few
TGTGCCAGCAGCTTTCCGATGGGACTCTCCTACGAGCAGTACTTC
CASSFPMGLSYEQYF
>TRBV3-1|TRBD1|TRBJ1-6|few
TGTGCCAGCAGCCAACGACCGACAGGGTTCTCCTATAATTCACCCCTCCACTTT
CASSQRPTGFSYNSPLHF
>TRBV10-3|TRBD1|TRBJ1-2|few
TGTGCCGCCACCGGGACAGGGTATGGCTACACCTTC
CAATGTGYGYTF
>TRBV20-1|-|TRBJ1-5|few
TGCAGTGCTAGAGGGACGGCCATCGAGCCCCAGCATTTT
CSARGTAIEPQHF
>TRBV28|-|TRBJ2-7|-
TGTGCCAGCAGTTTGGGAGGGACAGAACTTTACGAGCAGTACTTC
CASSLGGTELYEQYF
>TRBV25-1|TRBD2|TRBJ2-1|few
TGTGCCAGCAGACTAGCGGACAATGAGCAGTTCTTC
CASRLADNEQFF
>TRBV12-3/TRBV12-4|TRBD1|TRBJ2-7|-
TGTGCCAGCACCAACCCGGGACAGGGCTCCTCCTACGGGCAGTACTTC
CASTNPGQGSSYGQYF
>TRBV29-1|-|TRBJ1-4|-
TGCAGCGTTGTAAGGCCAGAGGATGAAAAACTGTTTTTT
CSVVRPEDEKLFF
>TRBV20-1|-|TRBJ1-5|many
TGCAGTGCTAGAGCGCCAGGGAAAAATCAGCCCCAGCATTTT
CSARAPGKNQPQHF
>TRBV18|-|TRBJ2-1|-
TGTGCCAGCTCGCCAGGGGTGACTCCCGGTACAGATGAGCAGTTCTTC
CASSPGVTPGTDEQFF
>TRBV7-7|TRBD2|TRBJ2-5|-
TGTGCCAGCAGCCACGGGACTAGCAGGTTTCCCATCCAAGAGACCCAGTACTTC
CASSHGTSRFPIQETQYF
>TRBV27|-|TRBJ1-2|many
TGTGCCAGCAGTGTTGAGGGAAACTATGGCTACACCTTC
CASSVEGNYGYTF
>TRBV4-1|TRBD1|TRBJ1-6|-
TGCGCCAGCAGCCAAGACGGCACAGGGACAGGGGCTGTTTCACCCCTCCACTTT
CASSQDGTGTGAVSPLHF
>TRBV12-3/TRBV12-4|-|TRBJ2-1|-
TGTACCAGCATCGGCCAGGGATGGCACAATGAGCAGTTCTTC
CTSIGQGWHNEQFF
>TRBV7-2|-|TRBJ1-2|many
TGTGCCAGCAGCCCAGGGGTGGGTGGCTACACCTTC
CASSPGVGGYTF
>TRBV20-1|-|TRBJ1-1|-
TGCAGTGCTAGAGCGGCTGTGGGTCGAACTGAAGCTTTCTTT
CSARAAVGRTEAFF
>TRBV7-2|-|TRBJ1-5|-
TGTGCCAGCAGCTTATATACAGGGTGGAATCAGCCCCAGCATTTT
CASSLYTGWNQPQHF
>TRBV5-4|-|TRBJ2-7|-
TGTGCCAGCAGCTTGGAAGAGACTTCGGGATACGAGCAGTACTTC
CASSLEETSGYEQYF
>TRBV5-1|-|TRBJ1-2|few
TGCGCCAGCAGCTTCGGACGGGGCATCTATGGCTACACCTTC
CASSFGRGIYGYTF
>TRBV2|-|TRBJ1-2|-
TGTGCCAGCAGTGACGGGGTTCTTGGTGGCTACACCTTC
CASSDGVLGGYTF
>TRBV20-1|TRBD2|TRBJ2-7|-
TGCAGTGCTAACCCCTCGACTAGCGGGACTTTATACGAGCAGTACTTC
CSANPSTSGTLYEQYF
>TRBV29-1|-|TRBJ1-1|-
TGCAGCGTGCGCCAGGGGACCCCGAACACTGAAGCTTTCTTT
CSVRQGTPNTEAFF
>TRBV24-1|-|TRBJ2-1|-
TGTGCCACCAGTGACTCCCGACTTGCTCTCTACAATGAGCAGTTCTTC
CATSDSRLALYNEQFF